This T cell receptor beta chain emerged from a study of cytomegalovirus exposure and HLA in healthy donors. Study-wide results and limits: TRBV6-2, TRBV6-3 and some other V segments were unresolvable in 87-base-pair reads. A later analysis linked 16,951 TCR beta sequences to HLA alleles at 0.05 false discovery rate. About 87% or about 30% of the time was how often most TCR beta V segments were productive, according to an earlier analysis.

Germline assignment: CDR1 MDHEN and CDR2 SYDVKM. The CDR3 covers 15 residues. The V and J ends lost 8 bases and 3 bases, in that order; junction bases with no gene match: 8. PCR employed 60 Vbeta and 13 Jbeta primers. Using immunoSEQ multiplex PCR, the repertoire was profiled, and TCRdb retains in-frame clones only, with some absent. The data hold roughly 130,000 clones, with 6.5% to 9.5% observed a single time. This clone was counted only a few times. What it binds is not known. This chain uses TRBV28 with TRBJ1-4; 8 bases are a match to TRBD1. This clonotype was sampled from a man aged 35-49 years in good health and CMV-seronegative. The sample consisted of PBMCs. The CDR3 region has the DNA TGTGCCAGCGGGACCCAGGGGGCGTCTAATGAAAAACTGTTTTTT. This translates into CASGTQGASNEKLFF.